Each of the 7 T cell receptor beta chains below was sequenced from the same sample in a study of T-cell memory formation after mild COVID-19. TCRdb re-analysed the 5' RACE reads in MiXCR, keeping a single row per CDR3 protein. The sample lists about 310,000 distinct CDR3 sequences, 15% occurring once. Sequencing was done on a sample of PBMCs or a T cell subset sorted from them (not recorded which). Receptor source: a man younger than 30 who had mild COVID-19 (a few samples of this study predate the infection). Cell type and time point are not known.

The chain links TRBV20-1 to TRBJ1-1; D might be TRBD1 (5 bases). This CDR3 region has 15 residues. V lost 0 bases to trimming and J lost 1 base, with 12 bases between them. Per germline, CDR1 DFQATT and CDR2 SNEGSKA (reference sequence). This chain's CDR3 is CSARDQGGSNTEAFF. The CDR3 nucleotides read TGCAGTGCTAGAGATCAGGGAGGGTCGAACACTGAAGCTTTCTTT.

This clonotype has only a few counts. V usage is TRBV10-2 and J usage is TRBJ2-7; 7 bases fit TRBD1. Germline V gives CDR1 WSHSY, CDR2 SAAADI. The CDR3 runs 14 residues. The ends lost 4 bases at V and 1 base at J; junction bases unmatched: 4. The CDR3 DNA is TGCGCCAGCAGTGTCAAGGGGGCATCCTACGAGCAGTACTTC. This codes for CASSVKGASYEQYF.

There are many counts of this clonotype. This rearrangement joins TRBV20-1 to TRBJ2-5, with D possibly being TRBD1 or TRBD2 (5 bases each). The CDR3 consists of 12 residues. The germline V and J ends were trimmed by 4 bases and 4 bases, with 10 bases remaining between them. Germline values: CDR1 DFQATT, CDR2 SNEGSKA (reference sequence). The CDR3 is CSATEGLETQYF. Here the CDR3 DNA reads TGCAGTGCTACAGAGGGGCTAGAGACCCAGTACTTC.

The J gene is TRBJ2-1, the V gene TRBV4-1; TRBD2 matches at 12 bases. The CDR3 is 16 residues long. Unmatched junction bases numbered 9, after V lost 2 bases and J lost 10 bases. Germline V gene lookup returns CDR1 MGHRA and CDR2 YSYEKL. CDR3 DNA sequence: TGCGCCAGCAGCCAATTCCCTAGCGGGGGGGCGAGGGAGCAGTTCTTC. Protein product: CASSQFPSGGAREQFF.

This clonotype was seen only a few times. The rearrangement joins TRBV5-1 to TRBJ1-2; 11 bases map to TRBD1. CDR1 is SGHRS and CDR2 is YFSETQ in the germline V gene. Trimming at V came to 3 bases and at J to 6 bases, leaving 7 bases not matched to a gene. The CDR3 has 15 amino acids. The CDR3 nucleotides read TGCGCCAGCAGCTCTGGACAGGGGGCGTTTGATGGCTACACCTTC. This translates into CASSSGQGAFDGYTF.

This rearrangement joins TRBV7-6 to TRBJ2-1, with 12 bases aligning to TRBD2. Germline V gene lookup returns CDR1 SGHVS and CDR2 FNYEAQ. The CDR3 has 16 residues. Trimming at V came to 2 bases and at J to 7 bases, leaving 6 bases not matched to a gene. Here the CDR3 reads CASSLRGTSGGNEQFF. The CDR3 DNA is TGTGCCAGCAGCTTAAGGGGAACTAGCGGGGGGAATGAGCAGTTCTTC.

This chain connects TRBV7-9 to TRBJ1-4; 10 nucleotides line up with TRBD1. This CDR3 comprises 14 residues. Trimming removed 4 bases from V and 6 bases from J; junction bases left unmatched: 2. CDR1 and CDR2 (germline): SEHNR, FQNEAQ (reference sequence). Written as DNA, the CDR3 is TGTGCCAGCAGCTCCGGGACAGGGGATGAAAAACTGTTTTTT. Translating gives CASSSGTGDEKLFF. The variable domain in full, with the rest retrieved from reference TRBV7-9 and TRBJ1-4, is DTGVSQNPRHKITKRGQNVTFRCDPISEHNRLYWYRQTLGQGPEFLTYFQNEAQLEKSRLLSDRFSAERPKGSFSTLEIQRTEQGDSAMYLCASSSGTGDEKLFFGSGTQLSVL.